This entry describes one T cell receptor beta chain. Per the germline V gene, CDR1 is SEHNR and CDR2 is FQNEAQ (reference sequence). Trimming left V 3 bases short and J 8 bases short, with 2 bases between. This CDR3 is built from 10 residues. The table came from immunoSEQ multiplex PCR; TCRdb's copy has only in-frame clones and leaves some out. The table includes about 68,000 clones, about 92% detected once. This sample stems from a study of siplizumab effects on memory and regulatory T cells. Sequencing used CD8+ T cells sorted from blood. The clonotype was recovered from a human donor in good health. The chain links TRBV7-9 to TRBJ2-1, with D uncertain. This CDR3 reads CASSFHEQFF. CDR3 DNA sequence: TGTGCCAGCAGCTTCCATGAGCAGTTCTTC.